The clone carrying this TCR beta chain occurred many times. This sample is part of a study of early T cells in non-severe SARS-CoV-2 infection. J lost 10 bases, V lost 8 bases, and 11 bases had no gene match. The CDR3 is made up of 14 amino acids. Germline V gene sequence: CDR1 SGHTA, CDR2 FQGNSA. TCRdb fed the 5' RACE reads into MiXCR, producing one record per CDR3 protein. Seen here are about 70,000 distinct CDR3 sequences, about 11% observed once, and the top ten hold 4.7%. The clonotype was recovered from an adult who was a healthcare worker with PCR-confirmed SARS-CoV-2 infection or an uninfected control (not recorded which). The genes are TRBV7-2 and TRBJ2-1; 10 bases agree with TRBD2. Material for sequencing was whole blood. CDR3 protein: CASLVSGGAWEQFF. The CDR3 DNA reads TGTGCCAGCTTAGTAAGCGGGGGGGCGTGGGAGCAGTTCTTC.